Listed below are T cell receptor beta chains from one sample, sequenced in a study of technical replicates of blood from a handful of donors. Some clones are missing from TCRdb's copy, which holds only in-frame ones; the method was immunoSEQ multiplex PCR. In the table there are 80,000 to 95,000 clones, roughly 94% of which are singletons. Source material: T cells isolated from PBMCs. These receptors were collected from a human donor in good health. Each CDR3 is given with its conserved first and last residue. The order of the fields is clone size, J gene, V gene, D gene, CDR3 DNA, CDR3 protein. D genes are given only for firm matches. A row's size may be missing; if present it is once, few, many or a size class.

clone size: -; J gene: TRBJ2-7; V gene: TRBV27; D gene: TRBD1; CDR3 DNA: TGTGCCAGCGCCAGGGGGCCTAACTACGAGCAGTACTTC; CDR3 protein: CASARGPNYEQYF
clone size: -; J gene: TRBJ1-5; V gene: TRBV6-6; D gene: -; CDR3 DNA: TGTGCCAGCAGTTATGAACATCCGAAGCCCCAGCATTTT; CDR3 protein: CASSYEHPKPQHF
clone size: few; J gene: TRBJ1-1; V gene: TRBV6-5; D gene: -; CDR3 DNA: TGTGCCAGCAGTTACTTACCGAAAACAGGGACTGAAGCTTTCTTT; CDR3 protein: CASSYLPKTGTEAFF
clone size: -; J gene: TRBJ2-7; V gene: TRBV10-3; D gene: TRBD1; CDR3 DNA: TGTGCCATCAGAGCCGGGACAGGGTTCCCCTACGAGCAGTACTTC; CDR3 protein: CAIRAGTGFPYEQYF
clone size: -; J gene: TRBJ2-1; V gene: TRBV5-4; D gene: TRBD1; CDR3 DNA: TGTGCCAGCAGCTTGGAGGCACAGGGGGGTGAGCAGTTCTTC; CDR3 protein: CASSLEAQGGEQFF
clone size: -; J gene: TRBJ1-1; V gene: TRBV7-6; D gene: -; CDR3 DNA: TGTGCCAGCAGCTTATTGGGCGCTGAAGCTTTCTTT; CDR3 protein: CASSLLGAEAFF
clone size: -; J gene: TRBJ1-4; V gene: TRBV10-3; D gene: TRBD1; CDR3 DNA: TGTGCCACGAAACAGGGGGGGACTAATGAAAAACTGTTTTTT; CDR3 protein: CATKQGGTNEKLFF
clone size: -; J gene: TRBJ2-7; V gene: TRBV19; D gene: -; CDR3 DNA: TGTGCCAGTAGTAATAGCCAGGGATTTTACGAGCAGTACTTC; CDR3 protein: CASSNSQGFYEQYF
clone size: -; J gene: TRBJ2-3; V gene: TRBV9; D gene: TRBD1; CDR3 DNA: TGTGCCAGCAGCGTAGGTTGGACAGGATCCTTCACAGATACGCAGTATTTT; CDR3 protein: CASSVGWTGSFTDTQYF
clone size: -; J gene: TRBJ1-6; V gene: TRBV6-5; D gene: -; CDR3 DNA: TGTGCCAGCAGTTATCGCTCCACAGAAACCCTCCACTTT; CDR3 protein: CASSYRSTETLHF
clone size: few; J gene: TRBJ1-1; V gene: TRBV30; D gene: -; CDR3 DNA: TGTGCCTCCAAGGACAACTCGAACACTGAAGCTTTCTTT; CDR3 protein: CASKDNSNTEAFF
clone size: -; J gene: TRBJ1-1; V gene: TRBV18; D gene: -; CDR3 DNA: TGTGCCAGCTCACCCTTAAAAAAGGCAGGGGTGGAGACTGAAGCTTTCTTT; CDR3 protein: CASSPLKKAGVETEAFF
clone size: once; J gene: TRBJ2-1; V gene: TRBV5-1; D gene: -; CDR3 DNA: TGCGCCAGCAGGCTAGGTAATGAGCAGTTCTTC; CDR3 protein: CASRLGNEQFF
clone size: -; J gene: TRBJ1-1; V gene: TRBV2; D gene: -; CDR3 DNA: TGTGCCAGCAGTGAAGCGCTTCAGGGAATTAGAAAGAACACTGAAGCTTTCTTT; CDR3 protein: CASSEALQGIRKNTEAFF
clone size: -; J gene: TRBJ2-7; V gene: TRBV7-2; D gene: -; CDR3 DNA: TGTGCCAGCAGCTTAGGCCCCTTACTAGTATCCTACGAGCAGTACTTC; CDR3 protein: CASSLGPLLVSYEQYF
clone size: -; J gene: TRBJ2-5; V gene: TRBV6-1; D gene: -; CDR3 DNA: TGTGCCAGCGGAAGAGGAGGGGGGGCGAGGGAGACCCAGTACTTC; CDR3 protein: CASGRGGGARETQYF
clone size: -; J gene: TRBJ1-2; V gene: TRBV11-1; D gene: -; CDR3 DNA: TGTGCCAGCAGCTCCCAACCCTCAGGCTTCTATGGCTACACCTTC; CDR3 protein: CASSSQPSGFYGYTF
clone size: -; J gene: TRBJ1-6; V gene: TRBV19; D gene: -; CDR3 DNA: TGTGCCTCGAGGTTTTCGGGAACGGCACCCCTCCACTTT; CDR3 protein: CASRFSGTAPLHF
clone size: -; J gene: TRBJ1-2; V gene: TRBV15; D gene: -; CDR3 DNA: TGTGCCACCAGCAGAGATTGGGGAGGTAACTATGGCTACACCTTC; CDR3 protein: CATSRDWGGNYGYTF
clone size: -; J gene: TRBJ2-1; V gene: TRBV25-1; D gene: -; CDR3 DNA: TGTGCCAGCCAGGGGCCCAATGAGCAGTTCTTC; CDR3 protein: CASQGPNEQFF
clone size: -; J gene: TRBJ1-5; V gene: TRBV5-1; D gene: TRBD1; CDR3 DNA: TGCGCCAGCAGCTTGGCGACAGGGTCCAATCAGCCCCAGCATTTT; CDR3 protein: CASSLATGSNQPQHF
clone size: -; J gene: TRBJ2-7; V gene: TRBV19; D gene: -; CDR3 DNA: TGTGCCAGGATGTACAGGGAGGGTCCCTACGAGCAGTACTTC; CDR3 protein: CARMYREGPYEQYF
clone size: -; J gene: TRBJ2-3; V gene: TRBV18; D gene: -; CDR3 DNA: TGTGCCAGCTCACCACCGACACGTACCCCAACAGATACGCAGTATTTT; CDR3 protein: CASSPPTRTPTDTQYF
clone size: few; J gene: TRBJ1-1; V gene: TRBV6-5; D gene: -; CDR3 DNA: TGTGCCAGCATCCCCTCGAACACTGAAGCTTTCTTT; CDR3 protein: CASIPSNTEAFF